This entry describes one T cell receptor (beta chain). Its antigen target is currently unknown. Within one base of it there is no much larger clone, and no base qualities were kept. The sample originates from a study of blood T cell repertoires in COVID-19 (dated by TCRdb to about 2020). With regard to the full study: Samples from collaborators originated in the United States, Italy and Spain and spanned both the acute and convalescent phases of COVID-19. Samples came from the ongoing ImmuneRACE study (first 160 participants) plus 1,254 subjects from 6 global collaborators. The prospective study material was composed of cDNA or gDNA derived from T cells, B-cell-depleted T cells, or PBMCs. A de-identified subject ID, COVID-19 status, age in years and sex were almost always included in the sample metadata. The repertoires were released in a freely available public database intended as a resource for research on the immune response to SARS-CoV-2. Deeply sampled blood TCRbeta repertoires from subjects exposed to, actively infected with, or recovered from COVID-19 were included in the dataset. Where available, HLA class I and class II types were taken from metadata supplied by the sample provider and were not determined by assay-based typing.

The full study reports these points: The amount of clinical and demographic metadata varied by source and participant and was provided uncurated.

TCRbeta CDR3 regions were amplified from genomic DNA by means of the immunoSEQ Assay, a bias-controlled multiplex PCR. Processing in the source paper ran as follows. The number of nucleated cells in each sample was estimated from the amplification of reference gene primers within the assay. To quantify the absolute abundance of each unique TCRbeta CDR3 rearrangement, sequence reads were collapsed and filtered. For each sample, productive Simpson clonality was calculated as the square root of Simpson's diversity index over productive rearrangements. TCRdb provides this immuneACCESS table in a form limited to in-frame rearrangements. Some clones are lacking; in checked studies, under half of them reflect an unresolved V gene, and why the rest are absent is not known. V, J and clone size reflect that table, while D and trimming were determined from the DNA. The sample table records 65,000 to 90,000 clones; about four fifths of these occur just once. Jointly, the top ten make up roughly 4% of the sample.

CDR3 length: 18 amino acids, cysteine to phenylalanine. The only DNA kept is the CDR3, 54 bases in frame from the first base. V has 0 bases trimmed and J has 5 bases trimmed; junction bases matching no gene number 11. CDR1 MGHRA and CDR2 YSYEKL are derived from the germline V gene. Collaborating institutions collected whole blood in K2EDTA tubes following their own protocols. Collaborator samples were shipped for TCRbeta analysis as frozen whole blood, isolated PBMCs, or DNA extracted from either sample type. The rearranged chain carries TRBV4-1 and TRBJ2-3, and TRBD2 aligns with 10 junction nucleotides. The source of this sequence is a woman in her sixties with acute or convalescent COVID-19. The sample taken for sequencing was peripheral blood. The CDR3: CASSQEWTAGGPRDTQYF. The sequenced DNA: TGCGCCAGCAGCCAAGAATGGACAGCGGGAGGGCCGAGAGATACGCAGTATTTT.